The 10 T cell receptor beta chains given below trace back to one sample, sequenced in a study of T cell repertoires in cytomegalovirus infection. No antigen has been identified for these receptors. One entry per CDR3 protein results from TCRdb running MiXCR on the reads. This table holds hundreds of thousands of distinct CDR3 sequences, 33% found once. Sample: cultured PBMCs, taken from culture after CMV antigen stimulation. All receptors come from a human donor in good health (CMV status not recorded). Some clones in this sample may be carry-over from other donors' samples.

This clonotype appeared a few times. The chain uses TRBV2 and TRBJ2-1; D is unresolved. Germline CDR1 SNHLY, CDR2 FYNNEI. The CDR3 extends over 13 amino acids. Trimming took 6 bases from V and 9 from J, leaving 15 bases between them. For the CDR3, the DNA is TGTGCCAGCAGGCTGACCCTACCAAGTGAGCAGTTCTTC. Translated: CASRLTLPSEQFF.

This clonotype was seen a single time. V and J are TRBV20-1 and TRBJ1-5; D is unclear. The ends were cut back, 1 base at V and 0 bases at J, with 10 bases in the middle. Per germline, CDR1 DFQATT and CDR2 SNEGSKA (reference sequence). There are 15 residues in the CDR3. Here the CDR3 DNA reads TGCAGTGCTAGAGCAGCGTCCGATAGCAATCAGCCCCAGCATTTT. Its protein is CSARAASDSNQPQHF.

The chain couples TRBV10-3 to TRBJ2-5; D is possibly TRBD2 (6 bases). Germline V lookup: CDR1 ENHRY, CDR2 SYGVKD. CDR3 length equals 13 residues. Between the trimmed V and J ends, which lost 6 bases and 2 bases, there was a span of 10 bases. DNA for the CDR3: TGTGCCATCAGGCGGGACGGTCAAGAGACCCAGTACTTC. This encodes CAIRRDGQETQYF.

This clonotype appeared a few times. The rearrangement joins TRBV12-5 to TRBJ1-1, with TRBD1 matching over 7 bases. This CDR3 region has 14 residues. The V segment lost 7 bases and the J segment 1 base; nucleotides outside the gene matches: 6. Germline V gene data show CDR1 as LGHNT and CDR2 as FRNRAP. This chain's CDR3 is CASALTGPNTEAFF. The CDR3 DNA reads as TGTGCTAGTGCCCTGACAGGGCCGAACACTGAAGCTTTCTTT.

CDR3 nucleotides: TGTGCCAGCAGGAGGGGGGACAGTCCAAACACCATATATTTT. Translated, it gives CASRRGDSPNTIYF. The V gene is TRBV2, the J gene TRBJ1-3; 7 bases are a match to TRBD1. The CDR3 is 14 residues long. The ends lost 6 bases at V and 6 bases at J; junction bases unmatched: 8. Germline values: CDR1 SNHLY, CDR2 FYNNEI.

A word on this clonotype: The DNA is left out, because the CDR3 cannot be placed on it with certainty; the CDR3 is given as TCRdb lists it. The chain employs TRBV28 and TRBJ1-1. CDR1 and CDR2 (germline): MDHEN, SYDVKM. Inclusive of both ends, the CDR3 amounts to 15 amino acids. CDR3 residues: CASSFLAALGTEAFF.

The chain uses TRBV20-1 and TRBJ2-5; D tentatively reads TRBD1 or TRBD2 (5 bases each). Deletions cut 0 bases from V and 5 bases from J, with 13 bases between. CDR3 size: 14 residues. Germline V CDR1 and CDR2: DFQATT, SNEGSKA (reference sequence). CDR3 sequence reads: CSARDVGPGETQYF. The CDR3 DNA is TGCAGTGCTAGAGATGTGGGACCTGGGGAGACCCAGTACTTC.

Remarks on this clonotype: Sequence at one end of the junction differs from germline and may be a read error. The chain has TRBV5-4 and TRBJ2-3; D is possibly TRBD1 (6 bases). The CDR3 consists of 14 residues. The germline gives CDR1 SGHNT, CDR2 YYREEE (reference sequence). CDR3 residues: CASSPADSNRLRHF. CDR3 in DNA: TGTGCCAGCAGCCCGGCGGACAGCAACCGACTTCGGCATTTT.

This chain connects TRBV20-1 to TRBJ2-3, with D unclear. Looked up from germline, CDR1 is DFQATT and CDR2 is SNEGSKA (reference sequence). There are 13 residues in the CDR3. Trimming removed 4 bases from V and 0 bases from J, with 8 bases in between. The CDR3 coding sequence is TGCAGTGCTACTCCGGACAGCACAGATACGCAGTATTTT. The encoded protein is CSATPDSTDTQYF.

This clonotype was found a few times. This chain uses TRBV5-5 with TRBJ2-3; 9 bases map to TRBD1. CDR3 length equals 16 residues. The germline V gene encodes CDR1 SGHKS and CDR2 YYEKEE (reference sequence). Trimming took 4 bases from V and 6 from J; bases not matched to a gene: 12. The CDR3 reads CASSRILQGAFDTQYF. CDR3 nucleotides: TGTGCCAGCAGCCGCATCCTACAGGGGGCATTTGATACGCAGTATTTT.